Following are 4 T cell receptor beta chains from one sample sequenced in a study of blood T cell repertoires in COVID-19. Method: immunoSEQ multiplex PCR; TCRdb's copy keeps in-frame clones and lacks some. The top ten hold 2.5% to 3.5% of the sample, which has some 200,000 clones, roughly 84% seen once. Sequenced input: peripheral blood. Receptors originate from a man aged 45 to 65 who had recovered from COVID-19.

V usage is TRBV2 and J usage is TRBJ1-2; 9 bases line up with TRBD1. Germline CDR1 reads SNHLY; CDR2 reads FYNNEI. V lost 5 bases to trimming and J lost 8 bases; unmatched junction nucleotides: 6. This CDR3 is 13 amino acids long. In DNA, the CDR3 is TGTGCCAGCAGTTCGACAGGGGGTCTGGGCTACACCTTC. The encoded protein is CASSSTGGLGYTF.

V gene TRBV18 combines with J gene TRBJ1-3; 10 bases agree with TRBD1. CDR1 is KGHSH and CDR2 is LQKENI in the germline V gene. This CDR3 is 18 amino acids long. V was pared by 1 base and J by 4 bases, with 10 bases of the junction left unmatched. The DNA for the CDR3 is TGTGCCAGCTCACCACGTCCCGGGACAGGGGCAAGAGGAAACACCATATATTTT. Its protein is CASSPRPGTGARGNTIYF.

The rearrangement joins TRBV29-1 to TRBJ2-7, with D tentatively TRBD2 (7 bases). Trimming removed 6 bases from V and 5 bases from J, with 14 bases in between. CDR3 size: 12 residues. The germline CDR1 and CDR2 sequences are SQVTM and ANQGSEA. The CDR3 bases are TGCAGCGTGGGGGGGGCCCGGGACGAGCAGTACTTC. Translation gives CSVGGARDEQYF.

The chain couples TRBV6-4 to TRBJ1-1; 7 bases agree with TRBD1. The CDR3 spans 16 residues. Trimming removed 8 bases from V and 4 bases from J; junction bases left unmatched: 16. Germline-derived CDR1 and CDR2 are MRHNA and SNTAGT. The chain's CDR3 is CASADKTGKSPTEAFF. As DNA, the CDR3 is TGTGCCAGCGCCGATAAGACAGGGAAGTCTCCCACTGAAGCTTTCTTT.